The next 30 T cell receptor beta chains were all read from a single sample in a study of T cell responses to AZD1222 COVID-19 vaccine. Libraries were prepared by immunoSEQ multiplex PCR; TCRdb keeps only in-frame clonotypes and omits some of them. The sample contains 130,000 to 150,000 clones, 80% to 95% of which appear only once. This specimen consisted of peripheral blood, obtained on day 0 of AZD1222 vaccination. The receptors were sampled from an adult in good health.

This chain connects TRBV6-5 to TRBJ1-2, with a possible D match to TRBD1 (5 bases). The germline V gene has CDR1 MNHEY and CDR2 SVGAGI. The CDR3 length is 15 residues. The V and J ends lost 2 bases and 2 bases respectively, with 12 bases between them. In DNA, the CDR3 is TGTGCCAGCAGTTACGGGGCAGGGAAAAACTATGGCTACACCTTC. This translates into CASSYGAGKNYGYTF.

The table lists this clone with a few counts. The chain carries TRBV5-1 and TRBJ1-6; D remains unclear. CDR1 and CDR2 from the germline V gene are SGHRS and YFSETQ. Trimming pared 0 bases from V and 7 bases from J, leaving 8 bases between. The CDR3 extends over 14 amino acids. DNA of the CDR3: TGCGCCAGCAGCTTGGATTCGGGGAATTCACCCCTCCACTTT. Its translation: CASSLDSGNSPLHF. The whole variable domain, filled in from reference TRBV5-1 and TRBJ1-6, reads KAGVTQTPRYLIKTRGQQVTLSCSPISGHRSVSWYQQTPGQGLQFLFEYFSETQRNKGNFPGRFSGRQFSNSRSEMNVSTLELGDSALYLCASSLDSGNSPLHFGNGTRLTVT.

This rearrangement joins TRBV5-1 to TRBJ2-6; 7 bases align to TRBD1. Germline assignment: CDR1 SGHRS and CDR2 YFSETQ. This CDR3 is 18 amino acids long. Trimming at V came to 3 bases and at J to 3 bases, leaving 12 bases not matched to a gene. CDR3 nucleotide sequence: TGCGCCAGCAGCTGGACCCGACAGGGACAGAGTGGGGCCAACGTCCTGACTTTC. It translates to CASSWTRQGQSGANVLTF.

In DNA, the CDR3 is TGTGCCAGCAGCTTAGGGGCCTCGAAAGAGCAGTACTTC. Protein product: CASSLGASKEQYF. The chain joins TRBV7-9 to TRBJ2-7, with no clear D. The germline V gene has CDR1 SEHNR and CDR2 FQNEAQ (reference sequence). V was clipped by 1 base and J by 7 bases, with 11 bases between them. CDR3 length: 13 amino acids.

The J gene is TRBJ2-7, the V gene TRBV18, with D perhaps being TRBD1 or TRBD2 (5 bases each). The CDR3 has 17 amino acids. The V gene's germline CDR1 is KGHSH and CDR2 LQKENI. The ends were cut back, 2 bases at V and 5 bases at J, with 22 bases in the middle. CDR3 DNA sequence: TGTGCCAGCTCACCATCCGCACGGAGCATCCTGGGGGACGAGCAGTACTTC. Its translation: CASSPSARSILGDEQYF. The full variable domain, in which reference TRBV18 and TRBJ2-7 provide the parts outside the CDR3, is NAGVMQNPRHLVRRRGQEARLRCSPMKGHSHVYWYRQLPEEGLKFMVYLQKENIIDESGMPKERFSAEFPKEGPSILRIQQVVRGDSAAYFCASSPSARSILGDEQYFGPGTRLTVT.

The rearrangement joins TRBV3-1 (or the pseudogene TRBV3-2) to TRBJ1-4; the match to TRBD1 covers 9 bases. Germline trimming cut 4 bases from V and 6 bases from J; bases unmatched to any gene: 3. This CDR3 is 14 amino acids long. From germline, CDR1 is LGHDT and CDR2 YNNKEL (reference sequence). The CDR3 DNA reads as TGTGCCAGCAGCCCGGGACAGGGTGATGAAAAACTGTTTTTT. It encodes CASSPGQGDEKLFF.

The chain links TRBV30 to TRBJ1-1; D gene ambiguous. V was shortened by 1 base and J by 4 bases, with 13 bases between the two germline ends. The length of the CDR3 is 14 residues. Germline values: CDR1 GTSNPN, CDR2 SVGIG (reference sequence). The CDR3 DNA follows: TGTGCCTGGAGTGCCCCCCCAGGTAGCACTGAAGCTTTCTTT. It encodes CAWSAPPGSTEAFF.

The gene calls are TRBV7-3 and TRBJ1-1; D gene unclear. The CDR3 runs 15 residues. Deletions cut 2 bases from V and 7 bases from J, with 17 bases between. CDR1 SGHTA and CDR2 FQGTGA come from the germline V gene. CDR3 DNA: TGTGCCAGCAGCTTAGATAGCCCTATCGGCAGTGAAGCTTTCTTT. This gives the protein CASSLDSPIGSEAFF. The variable domain in full, completed from reference TRBV7-3 and TRBJ1-1, reads GAGVSQTPSNKVTEKGKYVELRCDPISGHTALYWYRQSLGQGPEFLIYFQGTGAADDSGLPNDRFFAVRPEGSVSTLKIQRTERGDSAVYLCASSLDSPIGSEAFFGQGTRLTVV.

V and J are TRBV6-5 and TRBJ1-5; no reliable D call. The V gene lost 7 bases and the J gene lost 4 bases, with 11 bases spanning the gap. CDR1 is MNHEY and CDR2 is SVGAGI in the germline V gene. The CDR3 totals 13 residues. The CDR3 region has the DNA TGTGCCAGCATGCCCGGGTTGAATCAGCCCCAGCATTTT. This gives the protein CASMPGLNQPQHF.

The V call is TRBV6-6, the J call TRBJ1-3; 9 bases align to TRBD1. The germline CDR1 and CDR2 sequences are MNHNY and SVGAGI (reference sequence). The CDR3 spans 17 residues. V lost 6 bases and J lost 4; bases outside the gene matches: 13. The CDR3, as DNA: TGTGCCAGCAGCCGAAGCGGGAACAGGGGGCCGGGAAACACCATATATTTT. Its protein product is CASSRSGNRGPGNTIYF.

This clone has only one observation. The chain uses TRBV20-1 and TRBJ2-1; 14 nucleotides agree with TRBD2. With 3 bases clipped from V and 15 bases from J, the junction kept 13 bases outside the gene matches. This CDR3 has 15 residues. Germline values: CDR1 DFQATT, CDR2 SNEGSKA (reference sequence). CDR3 DNA sequence: TGCAGTGCTAGTTCGGGACTAGCGGGAGCCCCAGAGTCGTTCTTC. Translating gives CSASSGLAGAPESFF.

This chain joins TRBV7-6 and TRBJ1-5; D is unclear. Per the germline V gene, CDR1 is SGHVS and CDR2 is FNYEAQ. The V and J ends lost 4 bases and 9 bases respectively, with 7 bases between them. The CDR3 runs 11 residues. The CDR3 sequence: CASSSLGPQHF. In DNA form, the CDR3 reads TGTGCCAGCAGCTCCCTTGGGCCCCAGCATTTT.

The V gene is TRBV7-2, the J gene TRBJ1-5; the D gene is possibly TRBD1 (5 bases). In germline, CDR1 is SGHTA, CDR2 FQGNSA. This CDR3 region has 12 residues. Trimming pared 8 bases from V and 2 bases from J, leaving 7 bases between. CDR3 bases: TGTGCCAGCCAAGGGGGCAATCAGCCCCAGCATTTT. Its translation is CASQGGNQPQHF.

The V gene is TRBV29-1, the J gene TRBJ1-5; D not certain. Germline values: CDR1 SQVTM, CDR2 ANQGSEA. V lost 4 bases and J lost 7, with 11 bases in between. This CDR3 comprises 12 residues. The CDR3 DNA reads as TGCAGCGTTGGGACCCCGGGGCAGCCCCAGCATTTT. This codes for CSVGTPGQPQHF.

The chain carries TRBV3-1 (or the pseudogene TRBV3-2) and TRBJ1-2; perhaps TRBD1 as D (6 bases). The germline V gene encodes CDR1 LGHDT and CDR2 YNNKEL (reference sequence). The V gene lost 1 base and the J gene lost 2 bases, with 8 bases spanning the gap. CDR3 length: 14 amino acids. The CDR3 bases are TGTGCCAGCAGCCAAGGGAGGGGGAACTATGGCTACACCTTC. It is translated as CASSQGRGNYGYTF.

This clone was detected only a few times. The chain employs TRBV3-1 (or the pseudogene TRBV3-2) and TRBJ2-1, with D unclear. Germline V CDR1 and CDR2: LGHDT, YNNKEL (reference sequence). The CDR3 sequence is 12 residues long. Between the trimmed V and J ends, which lost 4 bases and 8 bases, there was a span of 9 bases. The CDR3 loop is CASSPLGYEQFF. The CDR3 DNA reads TGTGCCAGCAGCCCTTTAGGTTATGAGCAGTTCTTC.

CDR3 region: CASSQLSGSGMETGELFF. The DNA of the CDR3 is TGTGCCAGCAGCCAACTCTCGGGGTCAGGGATGGAGACCGGGGAGCTGTTTTTT. The gene calls are TRBV3-1 (or the pseudogene TRBV3-2) and TRBJ2-2, with D perhaps matching TRBD1 or TRBD2 (5 bases each). CDR3 length: 18 residues. Germline loops: CDR1 LGHDT, CDR2 YNNKEL (reference sequence). V shed 2 bases and J shed 5 bases, with 21 bases lying between them.

This chain connects TRBV6-5 to TRBJ1-1; D not resolved. Germline-derived CDR1 and CDR2 are MNHEY and SVGAGI. V was trimmed by 5 bases and J by 5 bases, leaving 15 bases between them. This CDR3 spans 14 amino acids. The CDR3 protein is CASSRGWRKTEAFF. In DNA, the CDR3 is TGTGCCAGCAGTCGGGGATGGAGAAAGACTGAAGCTTTCTTT.

The chain employs TRBV6-6 and TRBJ1-3; D is undetermined. The CDR3 loop spans 11 amino acids. Germline V lookup: CDR1 MNHNY, CDR2 SVGAGI (reference sequence). V was shortened by 4 bases and J by 7 bases, with 5 bases between the two germline ends. CDR3 in amino acids: CASSSSNTIYF. DNA for the CDR3: TGTGCCAGCAGTTCTTCTAACACCATATATTTT.

The rearrangement links TRBV9 to TRBJ2-7, with 15 bases lining up with TRBD2. Germline-derived CDR1 and CDR2 are SGDLS and YYNGEE. V lost 4 bases to trimming and J lost 4 bases; unmatched junction nucleotides: 6. The CDR3 has 16 residues. The CDR3 region is CASSPRTSGREYEQYF. In nucleotides, the CDR3 is TGTGCCAGCAGCCCTCGGACTAGCGGGAGGGAATACGAGCAGTACTTC.

The chain couples TRBV5-6 to TRBJ2-6, with a possible D match to TRBD2 (6 bases). Germline V gene lookup returns CDR1 SGHDT and CDR2 YYEEEE. The CDR3 is 15 amino acids. Trimming shortened V by 5 bases and J by 0 bases, and 9 bases separated the two germline ends. The CDR3 is CASRIGGSGANVLTF. CDR3 sequence (DNA): TGTGCCAGCAGGATCGGGGGCTCTGGGGCCAACGTCCTGACTTTC.

The chain is built from TRBV5-6 and TRBJ1-5; D is uncertain. The CDR3 has 18 amino acids. Trimming cost V 0 bases and J 2 bases, with 18 bases left between them. Per the germline V gene, CDR1 is SGHDT and CDR2 is YYEEEE. The CDR3: CASSLGRAGLWGNQPQHF. Written as DNA, the CDR3 is TGTGCCAGCAGCTTGGGGAGGGCAGGTCTATGGGGCAATCAGCCCCAGCATTTT. The complete variable domain, with remaining parts taken from reference TRBV5-6 and TRBJ1-5, reads DAGVTQSPTHLIKTRGQQVTLRCSPKSGHDTVSWYQQALGQGPQFIFQYYEEEERQRGNFPDRFSGHQFPNYSSELNVNALLLGDSALYLCASSLGRAGLWGNQPQHFGDGTRLSIL.

The rearrangement uses TRBV3-1 (or the pseudogene TRBV3-2) and TRBJ1-5, with D maybe TRBD1 (6 bases). The CDR3 length is 15 residues. Trimming removed 0 bases from V and 11 bases from J, with 17 bases in between. Germline CDR1 LGHDT, CDR2 YNNKEL (reference sequence). CDR3 loop: CASSQDAGGRVAQHF. CDR3 in DNA: TGTGCCAGCAGCCAAGACGCGGGGGGCCGAGTGGCCCAGCATTTT.

The V gene is TRBV13, the J gene TRBJ2-5; 7 bases line up with TRBD1. V shed 3 bases, J shed 2 bases, and the junction held 3 bases outside the gene matches. CDR3 length: 14 amino acids. Germline CDR1 and CDR2: PRHDT and FYEKMQ (reference sequence). The CDR3 DNA sequence: TGTGCCAGCAGCTTCCGGGACAGTCAAGAGACCCAGTACTTC. This encodes CASSFRDSQETQYF.

The chain links TRBV9 to TRBJ1-2; D is uncertain. CDR3 length equals 14 residues. The V end lost 4 bases, the J end lost 5 bases, and 15 bases lay between the germline ends. The V gene's germline CDR1 is SGDLS and CDR2 YYNGEE. CDR3 sequence: CASSQHNPKYGYTF. For the CDR3, the DNA is TGTGCCAGCAGCCAGCACAACCCGAAGTATGGCTACACCTTC.

V gene TRBV2 combines with J gene TRBJ2-3, with 11 bases fitting TRBD2. The trim removed 4 bases at V and 1 base at J, leaving 7 bases unmatched. The CDR3 has 17 residues. Germline-derived CDR1 and CDR2 are SNHLY and FYNNEI. Here the CDR3 DNA reads TGTGCCAGCAGTGGGGCTAGCGGGAGGATAGGCACAGATACGCAGTATTTT. Residues: CASSGASGRIGTDTQYF.

V is TRBV11-2 and J is TRBJ2-1, with D unresolved. The V end was cut by 5 bases, the J end by 4 bases, with 12 bases between. Looked up from germline, CDR1 is SGHAT and CDR2 is FQNNGV. This CDR3 comprises 14 residues. In DNA form, the CDR3 reads TGTGCCAGCAGCCCCGTTTTGACGTACAATGAGCAGTTCTTC. This encodes CASSPVLTYNEQFF. Variable domain in full (rest from reference TRBV11-2 and TRBJ2-1): EAGVAQSPRYKIIEKRQSVAFWCNPISGHATLYWYQQILGQGPKLLIQFQNNGVVDDSQLPKDRFSAERLKGVDSTLKIQPAKLEDSAVYLCASSPVLTYNEQFFGPGTRLTVL.

The rearrangement uses TRBV5-4 and TRBJ1-4; 9 bases line up with TRBD1. Germline CDR1 is SGHNT and CDR2 is YYREEE (reference sequence). This CDR3 is built from 15 residues. V trimming: 4 bases; J trimming: 9 bases; junction bases outside the gene matches: 10. CDR3 loop: CASSLSGTGPKKLFF. CDR3 sequence (DNA): TGTGCCAGCAGCCTTTCCGGGACAGGGCCCAAAAAACTGTTTTTT.

This chain connects TRBV3-1 (or the pseudogene TRBV3-2) to TRBJ2-7; weak D call: TRBD2 (5 bases). CDR1 and CDR2 from the germline V gene are LGHDT and YNNKEL (reference sequence). Between the trimmed V and J ends, which lost 0 bases and 6 bases, there was a span of 24 bases. The length of the CDR3 is 18 residues. CDR3 DNA sequence: TGTGCCAGCAGCCAAGATCGGGAACCCGCGCCCCCTATACGCGAGCAGTACTTC. Encoded protein: CASSQDREPAPPIREQYF.

V gene TRBV5-1 combines with J gene TRBJ1-2; D is unresolved. Trimming left V 0 bases short and J 4 bases short, with 13 bases between. Germline V CDR1 and CDR2: SGHRS, YFSETQ. The CDR3 is 15 residues long. CDR3 protein: CASSLELGQTYGYTF. In nucleotides, the CDR3 is TGCGCCAGCAGCTTGGAGTTAGGGCAGACCTATGGCTACACCTTC. Drawing the rest from reference TRBV5-1 and TRBJ1-2, the complete variable domain is KAGVTQTPRYLIKTRGQQVTLSCSPISGHRSVSWYQQTPGQGLQFLFEYFSETQRNKGNFPGRFSGRQFSNSRSEMNVSTLELGDSALYLCASSLELGQTYGYTFGSGTRLTVV.